The sequence of this TCR beta chain was determined in a study of CD8 T cells in ankylosing spondylitis. Study-wide results and limits: A motif in TCR beta, a set of about eight highly homologous variants, appeared characteristic of ankylosing spondylitis blood.

This clonotype was seen a few times. The antigen is unknown. The germline gives CDR1 DFQATT, CDR2 SNEGSKA (reference sequence). The ends were cut back, 6 bases at V and 4 bases at J, with 9 bases in the middle. The CDR3 is made up of 11 amino acids. Libraries for TCR beta were made by quantitative 5'-RACE with molecular barcodes. TCRdb used MiXCR to reprocess the 5' RACE reads, holding one entry per CDR3 protein. The data contain about 240,000 distinct CDR3 sequences, 20% to 30% of them singletons. The specimen was blood, either unsorted or a sorted T cell fraction (not recorded which). This receptor was identified in a male donor with ankylosing spondylitis or in good health (not recorded which). The chain links TRBV20-1 to TRBJ2-5; no clear D gene. As DNA, the CDR3 is TGCAGTGCCGTAAAGGGAGAGACCCAGTACTTC. The encoded protein is CSAVKGETQYF.